This T cell receptor (beta chain) stems from a study of T-cell memory formation after mild COVID-19. Study-wide findings and caveats: Of the contracting clones, CD4+ ones lay mainly in CM and EM, and CD8+ ones in EMRA.

Regarding this clonotype: Its specificity is not known.

TCRdb independently ran MiXCR on the 5' RACE reads; one entry per CDR3 protein. The data show about 470,000 distinct CDR3 sequences, roughly 25% seen once. The sample taken for sequencing was PBMCs or a T cell subset sorted from them (not recorded which). This receptor was taken from an adult woman who had mild COVID-19 (a few samples of this study predate the infection). Cell type and time point are not known.

CDR3 in amino acids: CASSRDSLYEQYF. The DNA of the CDR3 is TGTGCCAGCAGTAGGGACAGCCTCTACGAGCAGTACTTC. The chain couples TRBV27 to TRBJ2-7; the match to TRBD1 covers 7 bases. The V gene's germline CDR1 is MNHEY and CDR2 SMNVEV (reference sequence). Trimming took 5 bases from V and 3 from J; bases not matched to a gene: 4. The CDR3 totals 13 residues.